These 28 T cell receptor beta chains originate from one sample sequenced in a study of early T cells in non-severe SARS-CoV-2 infection. A single record per CDR3 protein comes from TCRdb applying MiXCR to the 5' RACE reads. The sample records 37,000 or so distinct CDR3 sequences, approximately 6% being singletons. Source material: whole blood. Every receptor here comes from an adult who was a healthcare worker with PCR-confirmed SARS-CoV-2 infection or an uninfected control (not recorded which).

At least ten counts were recorded for this clonotype. This chain uses TRBV5-6 with TRBJ2-7, with unresolved D. Germline V lookup: CDR1 SGHDT, CDR2 YYEEEE. V was pared by 3 bases and J by 0 bases, with 10 bases between. The CDR3 extends over 14 amino acids. CDR3 amino acids: CASSSLPGSYEQYF. In DNA, the CDR3 is TGTGCCAGCAGCTCTTTACCAGGCTCCTACGAGCAGTACTTC.

V gene TRBV3-1 combines with J gene TRBJ2-3, with D uncertain. Trimming took 5 bases from V and 0 from J, leaving 12 bases between them. Germline V gene lookup returns CDR1 LGHDT and CDR2 YNNKEL (reference sequence). The CDR3 is 15 residues long. The CDR3 here is CASSSFGSSTDTQYF. In DNA form, the CDR3 reads TGTGCCAGCAGCTCCTTCGGGTCTAGCACAGATACGCAGTATTTT.

This clonotype occurred many times. It is unclear where the CDR3 begins or ends on the DNA, so no DNA is shown, and the CDR3 is as TCRdb lists it. The genes are TRBV21-1 and TRBJ2-2; the DNA was not used to check the table's D call, TRBD1. TRBV21-1 is a recognized pseudogene. 17 amino acids form the CDR3, both terminal residues included. The CDR3: CASVFGQGTTGAGELFF.

This clonotype was observed many times. This sequence joins TRBV20-1 and TRBJ2-1; 10 nucleotides match TRBD2. J lost 4 bases, V lost 3 bases, and 9 bases had no gene match. CDR1 and CDR2 from the germline V gene are DFQATT and SNEGSKA (reference sequence). The CDR3 loop spans 16 amino acids. In DNA, the CDR3 is TGCAGTGCTAGGCCGGCGGGACTAGCGTTATACAATGAGCAGTTCTTC. Its protein is CSARPAGLALYNEQFF.

This clonotype came up many times. V is TRBV29-1 and J is TRBJ1-2; possible D gene TRBD1, 5 bases. Looked up from germline, CDR1 is SQVTM and CDR2 is ANQGSEA. The CDR3 runs 13 residues. Trimming took 7 bases from V and 2 from J, leaving 14 bases between them. The CDR3 sequence is CSAGTGTNYGYTF. DNA of the CDR3: TGCAGCGCCGGGACGGGGACCAACTATGGCTACACCTTC.

As for this clonotype: One base away lies a much larger clone, so this may be a sequencing read error. The chain uses TRBV4-1 and TRBJ2-7, with D hard to call. The CDR3 sequence is 17 residues long. Between the trimmed V and J ends, which lost 3 bases and 0 bases, there was a span of 18 bases. Germline CDR1 MGHRA, CDR2 YSYEKL. The CDR3 coding sequence is TGCGCCAGCAGCCAGTCCCTATCCGGGCTGAGCTCCTACGAGCAGTACTTC. Protein: CASSQSLSGLSSYEQYF.

There are many counts of this clonotype. This rearrangement joins TRBV6-6 to TRBJ2-1; either TRBD1 or TRBD2 may supply D (6 bases each). Germline V gene sequence: CDR1 MNHNY, CDR2 SVGAGI (reference sequence). The V end was cut by 2 bases, the J end by 8 bases, with 13 bases between. The CDR3 has 14 residues. CDR3 in DNA: TGTGCCAGCAGTTACAGCACGGAGGGGGATGAGCAGTTCTTC. Protein: CASSYSTEGDEQFF.

A few counts support this clonotype. This chain connects TRBV7-6 to TRBJ2-3; 9 nucleotides agree with TRBD2. The germline V gene encodes CDR1 SGHVS and CDR2 FNYEAQ. The junction had 5 bases not matched to a gene; V was cut back by 4 bases and J by 3 bases. The CDR3 loop spans 15 amino acids. The CDR3 spells CASSSLAGETDTQYF. CDR3 coding DNA: TGTGCCAGCAGCTCGTTAGCGGGAGAGACAGATACGCAGTATTTT.

This clonotype occurred many times. The genes are TRBV4-1 and TRBJ2-7; D gene uncertain. The germline V gene has CDR1 MGHRA and CDR2 YSYEKL. Trimming took 0 bases from V and 2 from J, leaving 8 bases between them. This CDR3 spans 14 amino acids. CDR3: CASSQDSSPYEQYF. As DNA, the CDR3 is TGCGCCAGCAGCCAAGATTCTAGTCCCTACGAGCAGTACTTC.

This clonotype was seen repeatedly, ten times or more. This chain connects TRBV7-2 to TRBJ1-1; D remains ambiguous. The germline V and J ends were trimmed by 0 bases and 2 bases, with 7 bases remaining between them. The CDR3 loop spans 14 amino acids. Per the germline V gene, CDR1 is SGHTA and CDR2 is FQGNSA. Here the CDR3 DNA reads TGTGCCAGCAGCTTAGCGGCTGCAAACACTGAAGCTTTCTTT. It yields the protein CASSLAAANTEAFF.

There are many counts of this clonotype. The chain couples TRBV28 to TRBJ2-5; no definite D call. Trimming shortened V by 6 bases and J by 5 bases, and 13 bases separated the two germline ends. CDR1 and CDR2 from the germline V gene are MDHEN and SYDVKM. The CDR3 is made up of 13 amino acids. This CDR3 is CASRWTGGETQYF. CDR3 nucleotides: TGTGCCAGCAGATGGACGGGTGGCGAGACCCAGTACTTC.

This clonotype was seen ten or more times. The V and J genes are TRBV30 and TRBJ1-2; 8 bases are shared with TRBD1. CDR3 size: 15 residues. CDR1 and CDR2 (germline): GTSNPN, SVGIG (reference sequence). V was pared by 0 bases and J by 2 bases, with 5 bases of the junction left unmatched. CDR3 sequence reads: CAWSVRRQGNYGYTF. DNA for the CDR3: TGTGCCTGGAGTGTCCGGCGACAGGGGAACTATGGCTACACCTTC.

In its sample, this clonotype was seen many times. This chain connects TRBV29-1 to TRBJ2-7; 9 bases map to TRBD2. V trimming: 4 bases; J trimming: 2 bases; junction bases outside the gene matches: 6. This CDR3 is built from 14 residues. From germline, CDR1 is SQVTM and CDR2 ANQGSEA. The CDR3 is CSVGGGGRAYEQYF. The DNA of the CDR3 is TGCAGCGTTGGTGGTGGCGGGAGGGCCTACGAGCAGTACTTC.

There are many counts of this clonotype. The rearrangement uses TRBV20-1 and TRBJ1-6, with a weak D call TRBD1 (6 bases). The CDR3 loop spans 15 amino acids. Germline CDR1 is DFQATT and CDR2 is SNEGSKA (reference sequence). V lost 1 base and J 6 bases, leaving 13 bases between the germline ends. The CDR3 DNA follows: TGCAGTGCTAGAGTCAAGCAGGGGAGTAATTCACCCCTCCACTTT. It is translated as CSARVKQGSNSPLHF.

In its sample, this clonotype was seen many times. This chain uses TRBV28 with TRBJ1-5; D not resolved. CDR1 MDHEN and CDR2 SYDVKM come from the germline V gene. Trimming shortened V by 1 base and J by 3 bases, and 13 bases separated the two germline ends. This CDR3 has 16 residues. The CDR3 loop is CASSLLSLLFNQPQHF. The CDR3 nucleotides are TGTGCCAGCAGTTTATTGTCTCTTTTGTTCAATCAGCCCCAGCATTTT.

This clonotype was observed many times. The V call is TRBV6-1, the J call TRBJ1-5; 8 positions agree with TRBD1. After removal of 3 bases from V and 7 bases from J, the junction contained 5 bases not matched to a gene. The V gene's germline CDR1 is MNHNS and CDR2 SASEGT. The CDR3 extends over 14 amino acids. CDR3 coding DNA: TGTGCCAGCAGTGAGGACAGGGAACTGCAGCCCCAGCATTTT. It codes for CASSEDRELQPQHF.

Ten or more counts support this clonotype. This chain links TRBV19 with TRBJ2-1; 7 bases match TRBD1. Per the germline V gene, CDR1 is LNHDA and CDR2 is SQIVND (reference sequence). Trimming took 3 bases from V and 4 from J; bases not matched to a gene: 6. The CDR3 loop spans 15 amino acids. CDR3 sequence (DNA): TGTGCCAGTAGTATGGGACAGACTTCTTACAATGAGCAGTTCTTC. Translating gives CASSMGQTSYNEQFF.

The chain recombines TRBV12-3 or TRBV12-4 with TRBJ1-4; a weak D match, TRBD1 (5 bases). The CDR3 contains 16 residues. V shed 1 base and J shed 0 bases, with 9 bases lying between them. The CDR3 reads CASSLGGSATNEKLFF. The CDR3 DNA is TGTGCCAGCAGTTTAGGGGGGAGTGCAACTAATGAAAAACTGTTTTTT.

This clonotype appeared many times. The chain is built from TRBV25-1 and TRBJ1-4, with D maybe TRBD1 (6 bases). This CDR3 comprises 16 residues. V lost 1 base and J 4 bases, leaving 13 bases between the germline ends. Germline V gene data show CDR1 as MGHDK and CDR2 as SYGVNS. The CDR3 sequence is CASSESGGPGNEKLFF. The CDR3 DNA reads as TGTGCCAGCAGTGAATCTGGGGGGCCGGGTAATGAAAAACTGTTTTTT. The full variable domain, its missing parts supplied by reference TRBV25-1 and TRBJ1-4, is EADIYQTPRYLVIGTGKKITLECSQTMGHDKMYWYQQDPGMELHLIHYSYGVNSTEKGDLSSESTVSRIRTEHFPLTLESARPSHTSQYLCASSESGGPGNEKLFFGSGTQLSVL.

This clonotype showed up many times. A junction end diverges from the germline sequence, so it may reflect a read error. The chain joins TRBV12-3 or TRBV12-4 to TRBJ1-6, with D unclear. The CDR3 sequence is 16 residues long. The CDR3 sequence: CASSFGESSYNSPLHF. The CDR3 nucleotides are TGTGCCAGCAGTTTCGGCGAGAGCTCCTATAATTCACCCCTCCATTTT.

This chain links TRBV6-5 with TRBJ2-6; D gene unclear. The CDR3 contains 16 residues. Trimming left V 0 bases short and J 2 bases short, with 8 bases between. Germline CDR1 and CDR2: MNHEY and SVGAGI. CDR3 residues: CASSYSFIAGANVLTF. DNA of the CDR3: TGTGCCAGCAGTTACTCGTTTATTGCTGGGGCCAACGTCCTGACTTTC.

The chain has TRBV6-1 and TRBJ2-1; D is undetermined. Germline V gene sequence: CDR1 MNHNS, CDR2 SASEGT. Trimming removed 1 base at V and 1 base at J, with 8 bases between. The CDR3 totals 15 residues. The CDR3 DNA follows: TGTGCCAGCAGTGAAGTCGAGACTTCCTACAATGAGCAGTTCTTC. Residues: CASSEVETSYNEQFF.

In its sample, this clonotype was seen many times. The chain is built from TRBV29-1 and TRBJ1-1, with unresolved D. V was shortened by 1 base and J by 5 bases, with 11 bases between the two germline ends. This CDR3 is built from 13 residues. Germline CDR1 reads SQVTM; CDR2 reads ANQGSEA. The CDR3 loop is CSVEGRGFTEAFF. Written as DNA, the CDR3 is TGCAGCGTTGAAGGTCGGGGATTTACTGAAGCTTTCTTT.

This clonotype was seen many times. The chain carries TRBV12-3 or TRBV12-4 and TRBJ2-1; 9 positions agree with TRBD1. V lost 7 bases and J lost 9; bases outside the gene matches: 10. This CDR3 spans 14 amino acids. CDR3 loop: CASTLGTGRGEQFF. The CDR3 region has the DNA TGTGCCAGCACCTTAGGGACAGGGAGGGGTGAGCAGTTCTTC.

The sample holds many counts of this clonotype. The V gene is TRBV6-5, the J gene TRBJ2-1; 8 positions agree with TRBD1. Germline CDR1 MNHEY, CDR2 SVGAGI. V trimming: 1 base; J trimming: 7 bases; junction bases outside the gene matches: 15. The CDR3 length is 18 residues. The CDR3 DNA sequence: TGTGCCAGCAGTTACTTCCCTAGGACAGGGATTCGCCTAAATGAGCAGTTCTTC. It specifies CASSYFPRTGIRLNEQFF.

In this sample, this clonotype turned up many times. This rearrangement joins TRBV12-3 or TRBV12-4 to TRBJ1-1, with 7 bases aligning to TRBD1. V lost 2 bases to trimming and J lost 3 bases; unmatched junction nucleotides: 15. CDR3 length: 18 amino acids. CDR3 DNA: TGTGCCAGCAGTTTATCACTGCGAGCAGGGGGTGCTGACACTGAAGCTTTCTTT. It yields the protein CASSLSLRAGGADTEAFF.

Ten or more counts support this clonotype. The V call is TRBV6-5, the J call TRBJ2-5; D is possibly TRBD2 (5 bases). CDR3 length: 14 amino acids. The germline CDR1 and CDR2 sequences are MNHEY and SVGAGI. Trimming stripped 0 bases from V and 5 bases from J, with 10 bases between. CDR3 DNA: TGTGCCAGCAGTTACTCGAGGGTTGGTGAGACCCAGTACTTC. The encoded protein is CASSYSRVGETQYF.

This clonotype was detected many times. The rearrangement uses TRBV6-5 and TRBJ2-6; D call uncertain. The CDR3 is 15 residues long. The V end lost 4 bases, the J end lost 0 bases, and 7 bases lay between the germline ends. CDR1 is MNHEY, CDR2 SVGAGI, per germline. The CDR3 coding sequence is TGTGCCAGCAGTTTGACTTTCTCTGGGGCCAACGTCCTGACTTTC. Translation: CASSLTFSGANVLTF.